Detailed here is one T cell receptor beta chain. This sample was taken from a study of T cell changes during pregnancy in multiple sclerosis. Some clones are missing from TCRdb's copy, which holds only in-frame ones; the method was immunoSEQ multiplex PCR. This sample has about 62,000 clones; 80% to 95% occur once, and the top ten carry roughly 3%. The source was peripheral blood, collected in the second trimester of pregnancy. The sequence derives from a female donor in good health, enrolled as a control in a pregnancy study.

The DNA of the CDR3 is TGTGCCAGCAGCCAAGGGAGTTCTGGGGGGGCCGAGACCCAGTACTTC. Protein sequence: CASSQGSSGGAETQYF. The chain couples TRBV4-2 to TRBJ2-5; tentative D call: TRBD2 (7 bases). The V gene's germline CDR1 is LGHNA and CDR2 YNFKEQ. The CDR3 length is 16 residues. The ends were cut back, 1 base at V and 5 bases at J, with 17 bases in the middle.